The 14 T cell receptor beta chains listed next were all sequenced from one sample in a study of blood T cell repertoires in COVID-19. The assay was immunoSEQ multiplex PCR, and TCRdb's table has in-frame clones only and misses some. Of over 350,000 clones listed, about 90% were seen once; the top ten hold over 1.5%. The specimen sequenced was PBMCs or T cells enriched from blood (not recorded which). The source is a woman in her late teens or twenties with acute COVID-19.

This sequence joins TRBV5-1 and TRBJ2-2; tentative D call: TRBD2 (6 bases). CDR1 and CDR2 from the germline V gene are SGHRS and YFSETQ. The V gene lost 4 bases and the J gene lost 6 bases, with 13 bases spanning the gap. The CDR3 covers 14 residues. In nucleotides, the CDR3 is TGCGCCAGCAGCCCCGGGGGACGGGCCGGGGAGCTGTTTTTT. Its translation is CASSPGGRAGELFF.

The CDR3 region is CSAEGASPQHF. DNA of the CDR3: TGCAGTGCTGAGGGTGCCTCGCCCCAGCATTTT. J is TRBJ1-5 and V is TRBV20-1; D is undetermined. The CDR3 runs 11 residues. V shed 5 bases and J shed 9 bases, with 11 bases lying between them. Germline V gene sequence: CDR1 DFQATT, CDR2 SNEGSKA (reference sequence).

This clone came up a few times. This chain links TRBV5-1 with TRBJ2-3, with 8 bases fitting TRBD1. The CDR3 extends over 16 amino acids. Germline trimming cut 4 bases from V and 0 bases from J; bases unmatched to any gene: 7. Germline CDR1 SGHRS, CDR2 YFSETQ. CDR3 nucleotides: TGCGCCAGCAGCCCAAATGGACAGGGAAGCACAGATACGCAGTATTTT. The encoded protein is CASSPNGQGSTDTQYF.

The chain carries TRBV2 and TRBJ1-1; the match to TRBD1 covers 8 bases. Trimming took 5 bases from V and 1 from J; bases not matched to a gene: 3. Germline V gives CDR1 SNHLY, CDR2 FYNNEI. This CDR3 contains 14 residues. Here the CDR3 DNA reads TGTGCCAGCAGTCCTGGGACAGGGAACACTGAAGCTTTCTTT. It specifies CASSPGTGNTEAFF.

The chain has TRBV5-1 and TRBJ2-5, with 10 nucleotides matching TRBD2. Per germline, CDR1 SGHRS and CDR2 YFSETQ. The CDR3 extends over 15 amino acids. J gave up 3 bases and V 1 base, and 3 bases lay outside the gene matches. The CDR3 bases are TGCGCCAGCAGCTTGACTAGCGGGAACAAAGAGACCCAGTACTTC. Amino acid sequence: CASSLTSGNKETQYF.

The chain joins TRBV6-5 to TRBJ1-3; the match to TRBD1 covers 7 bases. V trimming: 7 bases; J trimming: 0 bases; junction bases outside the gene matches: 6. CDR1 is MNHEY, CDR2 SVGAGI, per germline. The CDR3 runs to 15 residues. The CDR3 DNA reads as TGTGCCAGCAAGGACAGGACTAACTCTGGAAACACCATATATTTT. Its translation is CASKDRTNSGNTIYF.

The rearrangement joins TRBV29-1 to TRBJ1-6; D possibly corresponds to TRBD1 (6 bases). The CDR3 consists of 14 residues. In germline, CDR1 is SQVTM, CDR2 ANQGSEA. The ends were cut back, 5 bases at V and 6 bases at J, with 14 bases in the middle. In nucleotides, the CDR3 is TGCAGCGTTCAAATCGGGACATTTAATTCACCCCTCCACTTT. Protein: CSVQIGTFNSPLHF.

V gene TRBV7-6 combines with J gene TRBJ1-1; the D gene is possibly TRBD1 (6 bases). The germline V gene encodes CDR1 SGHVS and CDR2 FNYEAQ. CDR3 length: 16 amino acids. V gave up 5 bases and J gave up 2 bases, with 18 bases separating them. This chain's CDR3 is CASSRRGGGVNTEAFF. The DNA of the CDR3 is TGTGCCAGCAGCCGGCGAGGGGGAGGGGTAAACACTGAAGCTTTCTTT.

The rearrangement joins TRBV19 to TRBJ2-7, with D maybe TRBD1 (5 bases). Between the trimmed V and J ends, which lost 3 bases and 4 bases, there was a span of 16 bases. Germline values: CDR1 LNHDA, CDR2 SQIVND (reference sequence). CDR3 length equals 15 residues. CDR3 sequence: CASSISDTWIYEQYF. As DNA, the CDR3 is TGTGCCAGTAGTATCTCGGACACCTGGATATACGAGCAGTACTTC.

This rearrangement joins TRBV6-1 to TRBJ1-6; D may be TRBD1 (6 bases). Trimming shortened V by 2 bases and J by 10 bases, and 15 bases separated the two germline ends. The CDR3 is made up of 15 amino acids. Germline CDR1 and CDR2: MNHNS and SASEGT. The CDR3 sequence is CASSEPGQGYSPLHF. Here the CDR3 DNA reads TGTGCCAGCAGTGAACCAGGTCAGGGGTACTCACCCCTCCACTTT.

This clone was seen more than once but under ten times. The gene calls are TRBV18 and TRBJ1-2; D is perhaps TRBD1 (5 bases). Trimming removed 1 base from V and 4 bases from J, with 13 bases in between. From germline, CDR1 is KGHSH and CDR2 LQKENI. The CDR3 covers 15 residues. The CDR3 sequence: CASSPLKGHGYGYTF. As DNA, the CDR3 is TGTGCCAGCTCACCACTAAAGGGGCACGGCTATGGCTACACCTTC.

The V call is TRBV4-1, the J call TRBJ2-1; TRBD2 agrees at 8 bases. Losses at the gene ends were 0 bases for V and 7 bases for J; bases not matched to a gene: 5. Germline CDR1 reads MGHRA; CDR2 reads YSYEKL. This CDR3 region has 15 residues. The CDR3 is CASSQEAGTSNEQFF. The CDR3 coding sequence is TGCGCCAGCAGCCAAGAAGCCGGGACTAGTAATGAGCAGTTCTTC.

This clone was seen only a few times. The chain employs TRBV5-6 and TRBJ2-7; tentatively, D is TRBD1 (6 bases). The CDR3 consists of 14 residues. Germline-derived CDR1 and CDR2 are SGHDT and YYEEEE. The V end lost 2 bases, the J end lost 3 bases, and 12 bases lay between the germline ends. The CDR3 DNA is TGTGCCAGCAGCTTCACCGGGACAAACTACGAGCAGTACTTC. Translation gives CASSFTGTNYEQYF.

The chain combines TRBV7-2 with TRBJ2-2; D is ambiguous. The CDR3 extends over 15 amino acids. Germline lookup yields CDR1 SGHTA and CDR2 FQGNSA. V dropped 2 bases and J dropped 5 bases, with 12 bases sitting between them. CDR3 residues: CASSLNRVETGELFF. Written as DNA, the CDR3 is TGTGCCAGCAGCTTAAACCGGGTTGAAACCGGGGAGCTGTTTTTT.